These T cell receptor beta chains were read from a single sample in a study of blood T cells in healthy people across ages. Using its own MiXCR run on the 5' RACE reads, TCRdb lists one record per CDR3 protein. Of 1.5 million to 2 million distinct CDR3 sequences in the sample, 28% are singletons; the top ten hold less than 9.5%. Material for sequencing was blood. Source of these receptors: a woman in her thirties in good health. The CDR3 runs from the conserved cysteine through the conserved F or W. Each record gives: V gene, CDR3 length, clone size, D gene, J gene, CDR3 DNA, CDR3 protein. D genes are given only for firm matches. Clone size is shown for a subset of rows, as once, few, many or a class of expanded clone.

>TRBV20-1|14|NA|TRBD2|TRBJ2-7
TGCAGTGCTAGCGTTAGCGGGAGGCCCTACGAGCAGTACTTC
CSASVSGRPYEQYF
>TRBV29-1|12|NA|NA|TRBJ1-1
TGCAGCGTGGCTAAGGGGGGCGCTGAAGCTTTCTTT
CSVAKGGAEAFF
>TRBV11-3|13|few|NA|TRBJ2-1
TGTGCCAGCAGCCCTCTGTCCGCGAGGGAGCAGTTCTTC
CASSPLSAREQFF
>TRBV20-1|13|NA|NA|TRBJ1-2
TGCAGTGCTACACTCGTGGGAAACTATGGCCACACCTTC
CSATLVGNYGHTF
>TRBV28|15|few|NA|TRBJ2-7
TGTGCCAGCAGCTTCGGAAGGGGACCCTCCCACGAGCAGTACTTC
CASSFGRGPSHEQYF
>TRBV5-5|14|NA|TRBD1|TRBJ2-7
TGTGCCAGCAGCACCCCGGGACAGGACTACGAGCAGTACTTC
CASSTPGQDYEQYF
>TRBV7-2|12|few|NA|TRBJ2-1
TGTACCAGCAGCGAGTGGGTCAATGAGCAGTTCTTC
CTSSEWVNEQFF
>TRBV12-3/TRBV12-4|15|many|TRBD2|TRBJ2-7
TGTGCCAGCAGTCCAACTAGCGGGAGCTCCTACGAGCAGTACTTC
CASSPTSGSSYEQYF
>TRBV20-1|15|few|TRBD2|TRBJ2-3
TGCAGTGCTGGCATTCTAGCGGGATCTCGGGATACGCAGTATTTT
CSAGILAGSRDTQYF
>TRBV12-3/TRBV12-4|17|NA|TRBD2|TRBJ2-3
TGTGCCAGCAGCCAGAGGGTAACTAGCGGTGGCACAGATACGCAGTATTTT
CASSQRVTSGGTDTQYF
>TRBV15|13|few|NA|TRBJ1-2
TGTGCCACCAGCAGGGACACCAGCTATGGCTACACCTTC
CATSRDTSYGYTF
>TRBV4-3|16|few|NA|TRBJ2-7
TGCGCCAGCAGCCAGTCAGGTGGGACGATTACCTACGAGCAGTACTTC
CASSQSGGTITYEQYF
>TRBV7-9|14|NA|TRBD2|TRBJ2-1
TGTGCCAGCAGCGTCCGGGACTACCACAATGAGCAGTTCTTC
CASSVRDYHNEQFF
>TRBV6-4|14|NA|TRBD1|TRBJ2-5
TGTGCCAGCAAATACCGGGACAGGGAAGAGACCCAGTACTTC
CASKYRDREETQYF
>TRBV28|15|NA|TRBD2|TRBJ2-3
TGTGCCAGCAGTACACTAGCGGGTAGCACAGATACGCAGTATTTT
CASSTLAGSTDTQYF
>TRBV20-1|13|few|NA|TRBJ2-7
TGCAGTGCTAGAAGGGAAGGAAGCTACGAGCAGTACTTC
CSARREGSYEQYF
>TRBV4-3|15|NA|TRBD1|TRBJ1-5
TGCGCCAGCAGCCAAGGGGACAGGGGGCAACAGCCCCAGCATTTT
CASSQGDRGQQPQHF
>TRBV3-1|15|many|NA|TRBJ2-1
TGTGCCAGCAGCCAACGGGCTGCCGGCTACAATGAGCAGTTCTTC
CASSQRAAGYNEQFF
>TRBV6-6|14|NA|TRBD2|TRBJ2-1
TGTGCCAGCGGAGGGCTAGCGGGGTCAAATGAGCAGTTCTTC
CASGGLAGSNEQFF
>TRBV6-5|14|NA|NA|TRBJ1-6
TGTGCCAGCACCAAAGAGATCAATAATTCACCCCTCCACTTT
CASTKEINNSPLHF
>TRBV20-1|16|NA|NA|TRBJ2-7
TGCAGTGCACATAACGCACCTCTCAGGAGCTCCTACGAGCAGTACTTC
CSAHNAPLRSSYEQYF
>TRBV20-1|15|NA|TRBD1|TRBJ1-2
TGCAGTGCTAGAGATCTGGAACAGGGGGCGCAAGGCTACACCTTC
CSARDLEQGAQGYTF
>TRBV5-1|16|few|NA|TRBJ1-6
TGCGCCAGCAGCTTGGCCGGACTAAAATATAATTCACCCCTCCACTTT
CASSLAGLKYNSPLHF
>TRBV2|14|once|NA|TRBJ1-4
TGTGCCACGACCAGCCAGGGGAATAATGAAAAACTGTTTTTT
CATTSQGNNEKLFF
>TRBV6-5|15|NA|TRBD1|TRBJ1-1
TGTGCCAGCAGCCGCGTGGGGCAGGGGGCGTCAGAAGCTTTCTTT
CASSRVGQGASEAFF
>TRBV20-1|12|NA|NA|TRBJ2-5
TGCAGTGCAAAACGAGGGGGAGAGACCCAGTACTTC
CSAKRGGETQYF
>TRBV28|15|many|TRBD2|TRBJ2-6
TGTGCCAGCCGAGGTGGGGGGGCTGGGGCCAACGTCCTGACTTTC
CASRGGGAGANVLTF
>TRBV11-2|14|NA|NA|TRBJ2-7
TGTGCCAGCAGCCCATCCCTCCTAACCTACGAGCAGTACTTC
CASSPSLLTYEQYF
>TRBV18|15|NA|NA|TRBJ2-5
TGTGCCAGCTCACCTTTAGACAGCAAGCAAGAGACCCAGTACTTC
CASSPLDSKQETQYF
>TRBV10-2|13|once|NA|TRBJ1-1
TGCGCCAGCAGTAACCCAGGGCTTGCTGAAGCTTTCTTT
CASSNPGLAEAFF
>TRBV6-1|12|NA|NA|TRBJ2-3
TGTGACAGCACGATAAGAGAAGATACGCAGTATTTT
CDSTIREDTQYF
>TRBV29-1|14|many|NA|TRBJ2-7
TGCAGCGTTCTAACTAGCCTCAATGACTACGAGCAGTACTTC
CSVLTSLNDYEQYF
>TRBV19|16|few|TRBD2|TRBJ2-5
TGTGCCAGTAGTCCCGTTGGGACTAGCGGGAGTGAGACCCAGTACTTC
CASSPVGTSGSETQYF
>TRBV4-3|14|few|TRBD1|TRBJ1-2
TGCGCCAGCAGCCAAGGACGGACAGGGGAGGGCTACACCTTC
CASSQGRTGEGYTF
>TRBV6-5|15|NA|TRBD2|TRBJ2-1
TGTGCCAGCAGTTACTCCCTAGCGGGAGGGAATGAGCAGTTCTTC
CASSYSLAGGNEQFF
>TRBV7-6|13|many|NA|TRBJ2-7
TGTGCCAGCAGCGAATCCCCGACCTACGAGCAGTACTTC
CASSESPTYEQYF
>TRBV20-1|14|few|NA|TRBJ2-5
TGCAGTGCAAGCCAACGGGGCGGGGTAGAGACCCAGTACTTC
CSASQRGGVETQYF
>TRBV2|13|NA|NA|TRBJ2-5
TGTGCCAGCAGTGGTCAGGCAACGGAGACCCAGTACTTC
CASSGQATETQYF
>TRBV20-1|13|few|NA|TRBJ2-7
TGCAGTGCTAGAGATAAAGAGGCCTACGAGCAGTACTTC
CSARDKEAYEQYF
>TRBV5-1|18|NA|TRBD2|TRBJ2-5
TGCGCCAGCAGCCCCAACGGGCTAGCGGGGGGGCTCCAAGAGACCCAGTACTTC
CASSPNGLAGGLQETQYF
>TRBV18|18|NA|TRBD2|TRBJ2-5
TGTGCCAGCTCACCCGACGGGGGACTAGCGGCTCCCTTGGAGACCCAGTACTTC
CASSPDGGLAAPLETQYF
>TRBV29-1|14|few|TRBD1|TRBJ1-2
TGCAGCGTAGCGGACAGGGCCCCATTTCGTGGCTACACCTTC
CSVADRAPFRGYTF
>TRBV20-1|13|NA|TRBD1|TRBJ2-1
TGCAGTGCTGGCCGTAGGACAGGGGACGAGCAGTTCTTC
CSAGRRTGDEQFF
>TRBV14|14|NA|TRBD1|TRBJ2-7
TGTGCCAGCAGCCGACAGGGGACAGGGTACGAGCAGTACTTC
CASSRQGTGYEQYF
>TRBV20-1|15|few|TRBD1|TRBJ1-5
TGCAGTGCTGGGCCGGGACAGGGGTTCAATCAGCCCCAGCATTTT
CSAGPGQGFNQPQHF
>TRBV12-3/TRBV12-4|16|many|TRBD1|TRBJ1-1
TGTGCCAGCAGTTTAGGGTGGGACAGGGCGAACACTGAAGCTTTCTTT
CASSLGWDRANTEAFF
>TRBV7-9|15|few|NA|TRBJ2-6
TGTGCCGGCAGCTTAGTCGGGGCTGGGGCCAACGTCCTGACTTTC
CAGSLVGAGANVLTF
>TRBV20-1|15|NA|NA|TRBJ2-1
TGCAGTGCTAGAGGAAGTAAAGGGTTCTGCAATGAGCAGTTCTTC
CSARGSKGFCNEQFF
>TRBV7-9|13|NA|TRBD1|TRBJ2-5
TGTGCCAGCAGCTCTAGTGGGACAGAGGCCCAGTACTTC
CASSSSGTEAQYF
>TRBV18|15|few|NA|TRBJ1-4
TGTGTCAGCTCACCCTCGACAGCCATTAATGAAAAACTGTTTTTT
CVSSPSTAINEKLFF
>TRBV6-5|15|NA|NA|TRBJ1-2
TGTGCCAGCAGTCTAGGGGGGTTTAAGGACTATGGCTACACCTTC
CASSLGGFKDYGYTF
>TRBV27|15|NA|TRBD1|TRBJ1-5
TGTGCCAGCAGCGAAACAGACAGGGCTGGACAGCCCCAGCATTTT
CASSETDRAGQPQHF
>TRBV6-6|15|NA|NA|TRBJ2-1
TGTGCCAGCAGGGCAGCAGCGAGCTCCTACAATGAGCAGTTCTTC
CASRAAASSYNEQFF